The 27 T cell receptor beta chains given below trace back to one sample, sequenced in a study of T cells in Graves' hyperthyroidism and ophthalmopathy. It was RNA transcripts that yielded the amplified TCR beta CDR3 regions. The study used the HTBI primer set for a first-round RT-PCR of the TCR CDR3. TCRdb re-called the multiplex PCR reads through MiXCR, storing one row per CDR3 protein. The data show under 400,000 distinct CDR3 sequences, around a sixth seen once. The sequenced material came from blood. All receptors come from a middle-aged woman with Graves' ophthalmopathy.

At least ten counts were recorded for this clonotype. As DNA, the CDR3 is TGTGCCAGTAGTCCCCGTCGGGGAAGGGGTTTAAGTCATGCGAACACCGGGGAGCTGTTTTTT. Amino acids: CASSPRRGRGLSHANTGELFF. The rearrangement joins TRBV19 to TRBJ2-2; D possibly matches TRBD1 or TRBD2 (5 bases each). The V gene's germline CDR1 is LNHDA and CDR2 SQIVND (reference sequence). The CDR3 sequence is 21 residues long. V was clipped by 5 bases and J by 0 bases, with 28 bases between them.

The table lists this clonotype with many counts. This chain uses TRBV28 with TRBJ1-2; 9 bases map to TRBD1. V lost 5 bases, J lost 8 bases, and 6 bases stayed unmatched. The germline V gene encodes CDR1 MDHEN and CDR2 SYDVKM. This CDR3 is built from 13 residues. The CDR3, as DNA: TGTGCCAGCAGTATGGACAGGGGAGCAGGCTACACCTTC. Amino acid sequence: CASSMDRGAGYTF.

This clonotype was picked up one time. This sequence joins TRBV30 and TRBJ2-4; 7 nucleotides line up with TRBD1. In germline, CDR1 is GTSNPN, CDR2 SVGIG (reference sequence). V was pared by 1 base and J by 7 bases, with 10 bases of the junction left unmatched. There are 15 residues in the CDR3. The chain's CDR3 is CAWSGATGFGNIQYF. The DNA of the CDR3 is TGTGCCTGGAGTGGTGCGACAGGGTTTGGCAACATTCAGTACTTC.

The chain joins TRBV7-9 to TRBJ1-2, with D tentatively TRBD1 (5 bases). This CDR3 is 15 amino acids long. Trimming removed 6 bases at V and 6 bases at J, with 20 bases between. Germline values: CDR1 SEHNR, CDR2 FQNEAQ (reference sequence). The CDR3 spells CASRSDMWEQDGYTF. CDR3 coding DNA: TGTGCCAGCAGGTCTGATATGTGGGAACAGGATGGCTACACCTTC.

The chain employs TRBV15 and TRBJ1-2; D unclear. V was pared by 1 base and J by 4 bases, with 10 bases between. The CDR3 has 14 residues. CDR1 and CDR2 from the germline V gene are LNHNV and YYDKDF (reference sequence). In DNA, the CDR3 is TGTGCCACCAGCAGAGTTGAGGGTTCCTATGGCTACACCTTC. As protein: CATSRVEGSYGYTF.

Many counts were recorded for this clonotype. V is TRBV2 and J is TRBJ1-1; D uncertain. Trimming stripped 3 bases from V and 1 base from J, with 6 bases between. This CDR3 spans 13 amino acids. The germline gives CDR1 SNHLY, CDR2 FYNNEI. The DNA for the CDR3 is TGTGCCAGCAGTGACGTAGGGAACACTGAAGCTTTCTTT. Its translation is CASSDVGNTEAFF.

This clonotype has ten or more counts. V and J are TRBV28 and TRBJ2-7, with D perhaps matching TRBD1 or TRBD2 (7 bases each). Germline V gives CDR1 MDHEN, CDR2 SYDVKM. The V gene lost 5 bases and the J gene lost 3 bases, with 17 bases spanning the gap. The CDR3 sequence is 15 residues long. CDR3 residues: CASSPQGEGSYEQYF. The CDR3 DNA reads as TGTGCCAGCAGTCCGCAGGGGGAGGGGAGCTACGAGCAGTACTTC.

The rearrangement joins TRBV18 to TRBJ2-7, with TRBD1 matching 9 bases. The CDR3 loop spans 16 amino acids. Germline V gives CDR1 KGHSH, CDR2 LQKENI. Trimming at V came to 6 bases and at J to 0 bases, leaving 9 bases not matched to a gene. The CDR3 nucleotides read TGTGCCAGCTCCCAATTTGGGACAGGGTCCTCCTACGAGCAGTACTTC. Translation: CASSQFGTGSSYEQYF. The full variable domain, its missing parts supplied by reference TRBV18 and TRBJ2-7, is NAGVMQNPRHLVRRRGQEARLRCSPMKGHSHVYWYRQLPEEGLKFMVYLQKENIIDESGMPKERFSAEFPKEGPSILRIQQVVRGDSAAYFCASSQFGTGSSYEQYFGPGTRLTVT.

This clonotype occurred many times. V is TRBV30 and J is TRBJ1-2; no reliable D call. V was clipped by 4 bases and J by 6 bases, with 9 bases between them. Germline CDR1 GTSNPN, CDR2 SVGIG (reference sequence). This CDR3 is built from 11 residues. The CDR3 sequence is CAWTMGNGYTF. The CDR3 bases are TGTGCCTGGACTATGGGAAATGGCTACACCTTC. Supplemented by reference TRBV30 and TRBJ1-2, the full variable domain reads SQTIHQWPATLVQPVGSPLSLECTVEGTSNPNLYWYRQAAGRGLQLLFYSVGIGQISSEVPQNLSASRPQDRQFILSSKKLLLSDSGFYLCAWTMGNGYTFGSGTRLTVV.

Many counts were recorded for this clonotype. The gene calls are TRBV28 and TRBJ1-1; D is unclear. Germline CDR1 is MDHEN and CDR2 is SYDVKM. There are 13 residues in the CDR3. V was shortened by 3 bases and J by 2 bases, with 7 bases between the two germline ends. CDR3 protein: CASSFPDNTEAFF. In DNA, the CDR3 is TGTGCCAGCAGTTTCCCCGATAACACTGAAGCTTTCTTT.

This clonotype was seen many times. The rearrangement uses TRBV7-3 and TRBJ2-6, with D uncertain. V was shortened by 0 bases and J by 1 base, with 7 bases between the two germline ends. This CDR3 spans 16 amino acids. The germline CDR1 and CDR2 sequences are SGHTA and FQGTGA. CDR3 amino acids: CASSLTGPSGANVLTF. In DNA, the CDR3 is TGTGCCAGCAGCTTAACGGGCCCGTCTGGGGCCAACGTCCTGACTTTC.

This clonotype has just a few counts. The chain links TRBV18 to TRBJ2-7; D unresolved. CDR1 is KGHSH, CDR2 LQKENI, per germline. The CDR3 is 14 amino acids. Trimming took off 3 bases at V and 7 bases at J, with 16 bases between the two ends. The CDR3 coding sequence is TGTGCCAGCTCACCGCAAGTGGGTGGGAAGGAGCAGTACTTC. This codes for CASSPQVGGKEQYF.

This clonotype showed up many times. This chain links TRBV5-1 with TRBJ1-2; D is perhaps TRBD1 (6 bases). This CDR3 spans 14 amino acids. V was cut by 0 bases and J by 4 bases, with 10 bases left in between. The V gene's germline CDR1 is SGHRS and CDR2 YFSETQ. CDR3: CASSLDGDTYGYTF. CDR3 DNA sequence: TGCGCCAGCAGCTTGGACGGGGACACCTATGGCTACACCTTC.

Points on this clonotype: At one end, the junction sequence differs from germline, possibly due to a read error. The chain recombines TRBV29-1 with TRBJ2-5; possible D gene TRBD1, 6 bases. The CDR3 loop spans 14 amino acids. Germline V gene lookup returns CDR1 SQVTM and CDR2 ANQGSEA. The CDR3 DNA reads as TGCAGCGTTGAAGAAACAGGGTTTAGGGAGACCCAGGACTTC. Protein product: CSVEETGFRETQDF.

The chain combines TRBV4-1 with TRBJ2-7; D is undetermined. The germline gives CDR1 MGHRA, CDR2 YSYEKL. The CDR3 runs to 16 residues. Trimming stripped 0 bases from V and 2 bases from J, with 14 bases between. CDR3 residues: CASSQESVRPTYEQYF. Written as DNA, the CDR3 is TGCGCCAGCAGCCAAGAAAGTGTCAGGCCGACCTACGAGCAGTACTTC.

This clonotype appeared many times. This chain connects TRBV20-1 to TRBJ2-2, with D tentatively TRBD1 (6 bases). Trimming removed 1 base at V and 5 bases at J, with 11 bases between. Germline CDR1 is DFQATT and CDR2 is SNEGSKA (reference sequence). The length of the CDR3 is 14 residues. The DNA for the CDR3 is TGCAGTGCTAGAGGGGAGAGGGGGACCGGGGAGCTGTTTTTT. Translation gives CSARGERGTGELFF.

This clonotype appeared a few times. The chain carries TRBV15 and TRBJ2-7, with 8 bases fitting TRBD2. The CDR3 sequence is 15 residues long. V lost 1 base, J lost 2 bases, and 4 bases stayed unmatched. The germline V gene encodes CDR1 LNHNV and CDR2 YYDKDF (reference sequence). As DNA, the CDR3 is TGTGCCACCAGCAGAGTGGTAGCGGGACCCTACGAGCAGTACTTC. This gives the protein CATSRVVAGPYEQYF.

This clonotype was detected many times. The gene calls are TRBV12-3 or TRBV12-4 and TRBJ1-5; perhaps TRBD1 as D (6 bases). The CDR3 is made up of 15 amino acids. The V gene lost 3 bases and the J gene lost 4 bases, with 13 bases spanning the gap. The CDR3 sequence is CASSFAQGTNQPQHF. The CDR3 coding sequence is TGTGCCAGCAGTTTCGCCCAGGGGACTAATCAGCCCCAGCATTTT.

This clonotype was detected many times. The chain has TRBV7-8 and TRBJ1-5; 9 positions agree with TRBD1. The CDR3 sequence is 19 residues long. The V segment lost 5 bases and the J segment 0 bases; nucleotides outside the gene matches: 14. Per germline, CDR1 SGHVS and CDR2 FQNEAQ. This CDR3 reads CASSPKGGQGIFSNQPQHF. CDR3 nucleotide sequence: TGTGCCAGCAGCCCAAAAGGAGGACAGGGGATATTTAGCAATCAGCCCCAGCATTTT.

The chain employs TRBV28 and TRBJ1-5; 7 bases map to TRBD1. Looked up from germline, CDR1 is MDHEN and CDR2 is SYDVKM. The CDR3 runs to 14 residues. V trimming: 5 bases; J trimming: 6 bases; junction bases outside the gene matches: 7. CDR3 region: CASSPTGQGQPQHF. The CDR3 nucleotides read TGTGCCAGCAGTCCGACAGGGCAGGGTCAGCCCCAGCATTTT.

This clonotype was seen ten or more times. The CDR3 region is CASSLGRGKETQYF. In DNA, the CDR3 is TGTGCCAGCAGCTTGGGGCGGGGTAAAGAGACCCAGTACTTC. This chain links TRBV7-6 with TRBJ2-5, with D maybe TRBD2 (6 bases). V was cut by 3 bases and J by 3 bases, with 11 bases left in between. The germline V gene has CDR1 SGHVS and CDR2 FNYEAQ. The CDR3 is 14 amino acids.

There are many counts of this clonotype. The gene calls are TRBV20-1 and TRBJ1-1; 9 bases map to TRBD1. The CDR3 has 18 amino acids. Germline CDR1 reads DFQATT; CDR2 reads SNEGSKA (reference sequence). Unmatched junction bases numbered 14, after V lost 0 bases and J lost 3 bases. The CDR3 sequence: CSARETGTGRLRDTEAFF. Here the CDR3 DNA reads TGCAGTGCTAGAGAAACCGGGACAGGGAGGCTAAGGGACACTGAAGCTTTCTTT.

J is TRBJ1-1 and V is TRBV2; D remains ambiguous. This CDR3 region has 15 residues. CDR1 SNHLY and CDR2 FYNNEI come from the germline V gene. The ends were cut back, 2 bases at V and 2 bases at J, with 12 bases in the middle. CDR3 residues: CASSELQRVNTEAFF. In DNA, the CDR3 is TGTGCCAGCAGTGAATTACAGCGCGTTAACACTGAAGCTTTCTTT. Based on the CDR3 plus reference TRBV2 and TRBJ1-1, the full variable domain is EPEVTQTPSHQVTQMGQEVILRCVPISNHLYFYWYRQILGQKVEFLVSFYNNEISEKSEIFDDQFSVERPDGSNFTLKIRSTKLEDSAMYFCASSELQRVNTEAFFGQGTRLTVV.

This sequence joins TRBV5-5 and TRBJ2-7; no definite D call. The V end was cut by 1 base, the J end by 4 bases, with 9 bases between. Per germline, CDR1 SGHKS and CDR2 YYEKEE (reference sequence). This CDR3 has 13 amino acids. In DNA, the CDR3 is TGTGCCAGCAGCTTGTCGGCCAATTACGAGCAGTACTTC. Translation: CASSLSANYEQYF.

Many counts were recorded for this clonotype. The chain uses TRBV7-2 and TRBJ1-5; D is perhaps TRBD1 (5 bases). CDR3 size: 15 residues. V shed 2 bases and J shed 1 base, with 9 bases lying between them. Germline V gene lookup returns CDR1 SGHTA and CDR2 FQGNSA. The CDR3 bases are TGTGCCAGCAGCTTATGGGGGGGAAGCAATCAGCCCCAGCATTTT. Residues: CASSLWGGSNQPQHF.

This clonotype showed up many times. This chain uses TRBV12-3 or TRBV12-4 with TRBJ1-3; 8 bases fit TRBD1. V shed 5 bases, J shed 3 bases, and the junction held 3 bases outside the gene matches. The CDR3 runs to 14 residues. DNA of the CDR3: TGTGCCAGCAGTCCCAGGGGGCTTGGAAACACCATATATTTT. It specifies CASSPRGLGNTIYF.

This clonotype was seen many times. This sequence joins TRBV7-3 and TRBJ1-2, with a tentative D call TRBD1 (6 bases). V was cut by 4 bases and J by 6 bases, with 15 bases left in between. The CDR3 totals 14 residues. From germline, CDR1 is SGHTA and CDR2 FQGTGA. The CDR3 region has the DNA TGTGCCAGCAGCTCAAAGCGGGGGGCCAATGGCTACACCTTC. Residues: CASSSKRGANGYTF.